The subject of this entry is one T cell receptor beta chain. This clonotype appeared many times. The clone's antigen remains unknown. Base qualities were left out, and no much larger clone turns up one base away. The data are from a study of T-cell reconstitution after alpha-beta-depleted transplantation in children (dated by TCRdb to 2016 to 2018). Background on the whole study: Using TCR repertoire profiling, the study quantitatively followed how T-cell immune reconstitution unfolded in children after TCRalphabeta/CD19-depleted allogeneic hematopoietic cell transplantation.

The library was made by PCR. The listed sequencing device is Illumina HiSeq 2500. To normalize quantification of the TCRbeta repertoire, the TCR libraries were built with molecular barcoding that relied on unique molecular identifiers. Through fastp at Q25 and MiXCR, TCRdb rebuilt clones from the public reads, retaining in-frame beta chains. All rows with the same CDR3 protein become a single entry with the most common DNA and genes. The sample includes some 490,000 distinct CDR3 sequences, with approximately 13% observed a single time. The ten biggest clones cover around 6.1% of the sample. A distance of 4 bases separates the germline ends of V and J, which lose 5 bases and 4 bases respectively. Counted from cysteine to phenylalanine, this CDR3 has 11 amino acids. Of all the DNA, just the CDR3 is kept, 33 bases in frame from base 1.

The chain couples TRBV12-3 or TRBV12-4 to TRBJ2-3, with the D gene too uncertain to name. The clonotype was recovered from a human donor who donated a stem cell graft to a child with combined immunodeficiency. The sequences come from PBMCs from the stem cell graft donor, collected from the stem cell graft. The CDR3 region reads CASSGADTQYF. In nucleotide form, the sequence is TGTGCCAGCAGTGGGGCAGATACGCAGTATTTT.